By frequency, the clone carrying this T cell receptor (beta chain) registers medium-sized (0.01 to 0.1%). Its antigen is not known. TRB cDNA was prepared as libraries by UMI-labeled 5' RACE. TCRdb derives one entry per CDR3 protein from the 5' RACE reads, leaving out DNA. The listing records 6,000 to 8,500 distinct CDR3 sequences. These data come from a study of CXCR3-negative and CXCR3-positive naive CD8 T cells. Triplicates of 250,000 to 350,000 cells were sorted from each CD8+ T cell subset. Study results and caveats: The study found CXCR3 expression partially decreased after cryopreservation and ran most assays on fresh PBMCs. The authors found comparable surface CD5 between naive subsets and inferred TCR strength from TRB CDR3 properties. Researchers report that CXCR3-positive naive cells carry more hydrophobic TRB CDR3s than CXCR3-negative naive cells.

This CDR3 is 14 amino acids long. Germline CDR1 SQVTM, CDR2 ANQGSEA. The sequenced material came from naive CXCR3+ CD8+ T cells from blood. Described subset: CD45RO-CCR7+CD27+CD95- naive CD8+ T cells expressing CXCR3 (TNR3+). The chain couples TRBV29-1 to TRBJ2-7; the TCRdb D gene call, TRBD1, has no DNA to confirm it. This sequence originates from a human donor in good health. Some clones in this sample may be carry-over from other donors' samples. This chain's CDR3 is CSVRTGASLYEQYF.